A single sample is the source of the 29 T cell receptor beta chains below, sequenced in a study of blood T cell repertoires in COVID-19. Clones were sequenced by immunoSEQ multiplex PCR, and TCRdb holds only the in-frame ones, with some missing. The sample holds around 320,000 clones; 90% are singletons and the top ten take almost 4%. The sequencing input was PBMCs or T cells enriched from blood (not recorded which). The receptors here all came from a woman aged 25-40 years who had been exposed to COVID-19.

The rearrangement links TRBV23-1 to TRBJ1-3; TRBD1 aligns across 9 bases. Being an ORF, TRBV23-1 has a function that is uncertain. This CDR3 is 15 amino acids long. With V trimmed by 4 bases and J by 0 bases, 1 base remained unmatched. CDR3 in amino acids: CASSPGQGSGNTIYF. CDR3 nucleotide sequence: TGCGCCAGCAGTCCGGGACAGGGCTCTGGAAACACCATATATTTT.

The DNA for the CDR3 is TGTGCCAGCAGTTATGGGGGACTGAACTATGGCTACACCTTC. Protein: CASSYGGLNYGYTF. J is TRBJ1-2 and V is TRBV6-5; perhaps TRBD1 as D (5 bases). Per germline, CDR1 MNHEY and CDR2 SVGAGI. This CDR3 has 14 residues. V was clipped by 3 bases and J by 2 bases, with 10 bases between them.

This clone occurred once. V usage is TRBV7-9 and J usage is TRBJ1-1; unclear D gene. V shed 1 base and J shed 2 bases, with 11 bases lying between them. CDR3 length: 15 residues. The germline V gene encodes CDR1 SEHNR and CDR2 FQNEAQ (reference sequence). CDR3 amino acids: CASSLGEGRNTEAFF. In nucleotides, the CDR3 is TGTGCCAGCAGCTTAGGTGAGGGCAGAAACACTGAAGCTTTCTTT.

As to this clone: Other DNA sequences of this sample code for an identical CDR3. The chain carries TRBV5-1 and TRBJ2-3, with D possibly TRBD1 on 6 matching bases. Germline V lookup: CDR1 SGHRS, CDR2 YFSETQ. The CDR3 is 14 amino acids. V lost 2 bases to trimming and J lost 2 bases, with 9 bases between them. The DNA for the CDR3 is TGCGCCAGCAGCTTAGGACAGTCCACAGATACGCAGTATTTT. It yields the protein CASSLGQSTDTQYF. Full variable domain (remainder filled in from reference TRBV5-1 and TRBJ2-3): KAGVTQTPRYLIKTRGQQVTLSCSPISGHRSVSWYQQTPGQGLQFLFEYFSETQRNKGNFPGRFSGRQFSNSRSEMNVSTLELGDSALYLCASSLGQSTDTQYFGPGTRLTVL.

With respect to this clone: The same CDR3 also results from other DNA sequences found in this sample. The genes are TRBV7-2 and TRBJ1-2; D not resolved. V lost 5 bases and J lost 3, with 10 bases in between. This CDR3 is built from 13 residues. CDR1 is SGHTA, CDR2 FQGNSA, per germline. The CDR3 sequence is CASSLYSYYGYTF. Here the CDR3 DNA reads TGTGCCAGCAGCCTCTACAGTTACTATGGCTACACCTTC.

Only one count was recorded for this clone. This chain connects TRBV18 to TRBJ2-7; 9 bases line up with TRBD1. The germline V gene encodes CDR1 KGHSH and CDR2 LQKENI. The length of the CDR3 is 13 residues. Unmatched junction bases numbered 11, after V lost 5 bases and J lost 12 bases. In nucleotides, the CDR3 is TGTGCCAGCTCAACGCATGACAGGGGGGGCCTGTACTTC. This translates into CASSTHDRGGLYF.

The chain uses TRBV13 and TRBJ2-7; 7 bases align to TRBD1. Germline V lookup: CDR1 PRHDT, CDR2 FYEKMQ (reference sequence). V lost 5 bases, J lost 0 bases, and 4 bases stayed unmatched. The length of the CDR3 is 14 residues. CDR3 region: CASSGDRDSYEQYF. The CDR3 nucleotides read TGTGCCAGCAGCGGAGACAGGGACTCCTACGAGCAGTACTTC.

The rearrangement joins TRBV12-3 or TRBV12-4 to TRBJ1-1; 8 bases align to TRBD1. Trimming at V came to 9 bases and at J to 7 bases, leaving 7 bases not matched to a gene. The CDR3 is made up of 12 amino acids. CDR3 region: CASGNRGDEAFF. Here the CDR3 DNA reads TGTGCCAGTGGTAACAGGGGGGATGAAGCTTTCTTT.

This chain links TRBV18 with TRBJ1-3; tentative D call: TRBD1 (5 bases). The germline V and J ends were trimmed by 3 bases and 4 bases, with 13 bases remaining between them. The CDR3 length is 15 residues. Looked up from germline, CDR1 is KGHSH and CDR2 is LQKENI. CDR3 sequence (DNA): TGTGCCAGCTCACCCCAGGGTATGTTCGGAAACACCATATATTTT. It codes for CASSPQGMFGNTIYF.

The chain is built from TRBV6-2 or TRBV6-3 and TRBJ1-5; 7 bases fit TRBD1. The V segment lost 6 bases and the J segment 2 bases; nucleotides outside the gene matches: 7. The CDR3 has 15 amino acids. Germline CDR1 MNHEY, CDR2 SVGEGT. CDR3: CASSPRGSGNQPQHF. In nucleotides, the CDR3 is TGTGCCAGCAGCCCCAGGGGGTCAGGCAATCAGCCCCAGCATTTT.

This chain links TRBV7-9 with TRBJ1-2; 8 positions agree with TRBD1. The junction had 21 bases not matched to a gene; V was cut back by 11 bases and J by 4 bases. The CDR3 contains 17 residues. Germline V gives CDR1 SEHNR, CDR2 FQNEAQ (reference sequence). For the CDR3, the DNA is TGTGCCTTAGAATCGGCTGGGACAGGCTACGGGATCTATGGCTACACCTTC. Protein product: CALESAGTGYGIYGYTF.

The chain is built from TRBV5-8 and TRBJ2-2, with D possibly TRBD1 on 6 matching bases. The CDR3 spans 15 residues. Per the germline V gene, CDR1 is SGHTS and CDR2 is YDEGEE. Trimming removed 4 bases at V and 3 bases at J, with 13 bases between. CDR3 DNA: TGTGCCAGCAGCCAGACAGGTTGGGACACCGGGGAGCTGTTTTTT. This encodes CASSQTGWDTGELFF. Full variable domain (rest looked up from reference TRBV5-8 and TRBJ2-2): EAGVTQSPTHLIKTRGQQATLRCSPISGHTSVYWYQQALGLGLQFLLWYDEGEERNRGNFPPRFSGRQFPNYSSELNVNALELEDSALYLCASSQTGWDTGELFFGEGSRLTVL.

For the CDR3, the DNA is TGTGCCAGCAGCGGACAGGGGAATCTTGCCGGGGAGCTGTTTTTT. The encoded protein is CASSGQGNLAGELFF. V is TRBV2 and J is TRBJ2-2; 9 positions match TRBD1. Trimming took 6 bases from V and 6 from J; bases not matched to a gene: 8. In germline, CDR1 is SNHLY, CDR2 FYNNEI. The CDR3 contains 15 residues.

The V gene is TRBV24-1, the J gene TRBJ1-5, with a possible D match to TRBD1 (6 bases). This CDR3 has 20 residues. Germline CDR1 and CDR2: KGHDR and SFDVKD. V lost 6 bases and J lost 7, with 33 bases in between. The CDR3 reads CATSYVPHFPTGGLYQPQHF. DNA for the CDR3: TGTGCCACCAGTTATGTCCCTCATTTCCCCACCGGGGGGCTCTACCAGCCCCAGCATTTT.

The CDR3 nucleotides read TGTGCCAGCAGCTTAGTCGGACTAGCGGGTTTCAATGAGCAGTTCTTC. Its translation: CASSLVGLAGFNEQFF. V is TRBV13 and J is TRBJ2-1, with TRBD2 matching 11 bases. The trim removed 1 base at V and 6 bases at J, leaving 5 bases unmatched. This CDR3 is built from 16 residues. CDR1 and CDR2 (germline): PRHDT, FYEKMQ (reference sequence).

V usage is TRBV2 and J usage is TRBJ1-4; the D is unclear. The CDR3 sequence is 17 residues long. Germline CDR1 SNHLY, CDR2 FYNNEI. V shed 7 bases and J shed 7 bases, with 25 bases lying between them. As DNA, the CDR3 is TGTGCCAGCAACTACCTACCCCCTGGTAGTTCCCCTGAAAAACTGTTTTTT. As protein: CASNYLPPGSSPEKLFF.

A few counts support this clone. Other DNA sequences within the sample encode an identical CDR3. V is TRBV18 and J is TRBJ2-7; TRBD1 matches 8 bases. This CDR3 has 15 amino acids. The germline V gene has CDR1 KGHSH and CDR2 LQKENI. V dropped 2 bases and J dropped 2; count of bases not matched to a gene: 5. The CDR3 spells CASSPGTGGTYEQYF. The CDR3, as DNA: TGTGCCAGCTCACCAGGGACAGGAGGAACCTACGAGCAGTACTTC.

This chain joins TRBV7-2 and TRBJ1-2; TRBD1 might be the D (5 bases). V was cut by 5 bases and J by 5 bases, with 18 bases left in between. CDR1 SGHTA and CDR2 FQGNSA come from the germline V gene. This CDR3 region has 15 residues. CDR3 residues: CASSLGLGVLYGYTF. As DNA, the CDR3 is TGTGCCAGCAGCCTGGGGCTAGGGGTTTTGTATGGCTACACCTTC.

The genes are TRBV11-3 and TRBJ2-3; D perhaps matches TRBD2 (6 bases). CDR1 and CDR2 (germline): SGHNT, YENEEA. V was clipped by 3 bases and J by 6 bases, with 22 bases between them. The CDR3 is made up of 17 amino acids. The CDR3 region is CASSFGSGGATGDTQYF. The CDR3 DNA is TGTGCCAGCAGCTTTGGAAGTGGCGGGGCTACAGGTGATACGCAGTATTTT.

The chain joins TRBV7-8 to TRBJ2-1; weak D call: TRBD1 (7 bases). V shed 6 bases and J shed 8 bases, with 29 bases lying between them. The germline CDR1 and CDR2 sequences are SGHVS and FQNEAQ. This CDR3 comprises 18 residues. CDR3 sequence (DNA): TGTGCCAGCAGTAAGATGATTTTGACAGGGAGGAAAGTCGATGAGCAGTTCTTC. Translated, it gives CASSKMILTGRKVDEQFF.

V is TRBV6-5 and J is TRBJ2-4; possible D gene TRBD1, 6 bases. CDR3 size: 13 residues. The germline V gene encodes CDR1 MNHEY and CDR2 SVGAGI. Trimming took off 4 bases at V and 8 bases at J, with 12 bases between the two ends. CDR3 loop: CASSSQGSYIQYF. CDR3 DNA sequence: TGTGCCAGCAGTTCACAGGGATCATACATTCAGTACTTC.

This chain connects TRBV4-1 to TRBJ1-4, with D perhaps TRBD1 (5 bases). The V gene's germline CDR1 is MGHRA and CDR2 YSYEKL. The CDR3 consists of 15 residues. V was cut by 1 base and J by 6 bases, with 12 bases left in between. The CDR3 sequence: CASSQVPRGYEKLFF. CDR3 DNA sequence: TGCGCCAGCAGCCAAGTCCCTAGGGGATATGAAAAACTGTTTTTT.

The J gene is TRBJ2-1, the V gene TRBV7-8, with TRBD2 matching over 11 bases. The germline gives CDR1 SGHVS, CDR2 FQNEAQ. The CDR3 has 15 residues. Trimming took 6 bases from V and 8 from J; bases not matched to a gene: 9. The CDR3 loop reads CASRRLAGGDYEQFF. The CDR3 bases are TGTGCCAGCAGACGTCTAGCGGGGGGCGACTATGAGCAGTTCTTC. Full variable domain (rest looked up from reference TRBV7-8 and TRBJ2-1): GAGVSQSPRYKVAKRGQDVALRCDPISGHVSLFWYQQALGQGPEFLTYFQNEAQLDKSGLPSDRFFAERPEGSVSTLKIQRTQQEDSAVYLCASRRLAGGDYEQFFGPGTRLTVL.

This clone was counted once. The chain recombines TRBV11-2 with TRBJ2-3; 9 nucleotides line up with TRBD2. V was clipped by 0 bases and J by 5 bases; unmatched bases: 15. The germline V gene has CDR1 SGHAT and CDR2 FQNNGV. The CDR3 is 19 residues long. CDR3 bases: TGTGCCAGCAGCTTAGACCCCCTCTGGCGGGGGGGCCCGATAGATACGCAGTATTTT. It encodes CASSLDPLWRGGPIDTQYF.

The genes are TRBV21-1 and TRBJ2-7; TRBD1, as called in the table, went unchecked against the DNA. TRBV21-1 is recorded as a pseudogene. The CDR3 consists of 14 residues. CDR3 amino acids: CASSNPGQPYEQYF. CDR3 coding DNA: TGTGCCAGCAGCAACCCGGGACAGCCCTACGAGCAGTACTTC.

In nucleotides, the CDR3 is TGTGCCAGCAGCTTAGCGCAGTCTAGGGGTGAGACCCAGTACTTC. It codes for CASSLAQSRGETQYF. The chain joins TRBV7-2 to TRBJ2-5; a possible D gene is TRBD1 (5 bases). Germline V gives CDR1 SGHTA, CDR2 FQGNSA. V dropped 0 bases and J dropped 5 bases, with 13 bases sitting between them. This CDR3 is 15 amino acids long. Filled out from reference TRBV7-2 and TRBJ2-5, the complete variable domain reads GAGVSQSPSNKVTEKGKDVELRCDPISGHTALYWYRQSLGQGLEFLIYFQGNSAPDKSGLPSDRFSAERTGGSVSTLTIQRTQQEDSAVYLCASSLAQSRGETQYFGPGTRLLVL.

The chain is built from TRBV6-4 and TRBJ1-1; no clear D. This CDR3 has 13 amino acids. Trimming took off 5 bases at V and 1 base at J, with 8 bases between the two ends. The germline gives CDR1 MRHNA, CDR2 SNTAGT. The CDR3 protein is CASSLGRNTEAFF. CDR3 DNA: TGTGCCAGCAGTTTGGGGAGGAACACTGAAGCTTTCTTT.

The V call is TRBV11-2, the J call TRBJ1-1, with 10 bases matching TRBD1. The CDR3 runs to 18 residues. CDR1 SGHAT and CDR2 FQNNGV come from the germline V gene. V was pared by 0 bases and J by 6 bases, with 13 bases of the junction left unmatched. CDR3 loop: CASSLDPPGTGARAEAFF. The DNA of the CDR3 is TGTGCCAGCAGCTTAGACCCGCCCGGGACAGGGGCCCGAGCTGAAGCTTTCTTT.

The V gene is TRBV9, the J gene TRBJ1-3; 8 bases match TRBD1. The CDR3 covers 15 residues. CDR1 is SGDLS, CDR2 YYNGEE, per germline. The ends lost 4 bases at V and 4 bases at J; junction bases unmatched: 7. CDR3 protein: CASSLIDRGGNTIYF. CDR3 coding DNA: TGTGCCAGCAGCCTTATTGACAGGGGAGGAAACACCATATATTTT.